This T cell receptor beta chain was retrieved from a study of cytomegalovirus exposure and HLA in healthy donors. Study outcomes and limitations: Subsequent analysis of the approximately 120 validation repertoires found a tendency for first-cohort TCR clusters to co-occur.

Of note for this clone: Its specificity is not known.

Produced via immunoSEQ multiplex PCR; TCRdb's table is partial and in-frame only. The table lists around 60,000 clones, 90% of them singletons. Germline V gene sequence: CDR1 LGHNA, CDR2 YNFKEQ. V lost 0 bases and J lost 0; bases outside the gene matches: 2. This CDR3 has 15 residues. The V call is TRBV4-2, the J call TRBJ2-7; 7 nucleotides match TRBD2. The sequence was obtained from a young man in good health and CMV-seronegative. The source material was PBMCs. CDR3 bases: TGTGCCAGCAGCCAAGATGGCGGGGGCTCCTACGAGCAGTACTTC. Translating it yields CASSQDGGGSYEQYF.